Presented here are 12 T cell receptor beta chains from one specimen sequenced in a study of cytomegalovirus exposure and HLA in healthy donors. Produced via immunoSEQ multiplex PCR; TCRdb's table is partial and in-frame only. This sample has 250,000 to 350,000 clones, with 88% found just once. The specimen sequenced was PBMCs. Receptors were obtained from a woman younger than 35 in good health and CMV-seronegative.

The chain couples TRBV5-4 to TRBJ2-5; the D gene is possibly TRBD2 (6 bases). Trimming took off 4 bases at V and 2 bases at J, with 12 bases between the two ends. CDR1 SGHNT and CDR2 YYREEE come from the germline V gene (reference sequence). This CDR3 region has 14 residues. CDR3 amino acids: CASSLGTPQETQYF. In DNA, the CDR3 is TGTGCCAGCAGCCTCGGGACTCCTCAAGAGACCCAGTACTTC.

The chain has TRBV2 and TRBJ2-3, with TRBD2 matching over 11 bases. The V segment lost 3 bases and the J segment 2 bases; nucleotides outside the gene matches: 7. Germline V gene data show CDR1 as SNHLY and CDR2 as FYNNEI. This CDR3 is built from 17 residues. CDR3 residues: CASSDKGLAESTDTQYF. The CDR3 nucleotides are TGTGCCAGCAGTGATAAGGGACTAGCGGAGTCCACAGATACGCAGTATTTT.

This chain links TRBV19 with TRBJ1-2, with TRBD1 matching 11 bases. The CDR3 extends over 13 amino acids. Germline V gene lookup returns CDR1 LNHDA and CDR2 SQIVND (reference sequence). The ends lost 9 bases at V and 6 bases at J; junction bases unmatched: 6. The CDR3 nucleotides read TGTGCCAGCACGGACAGGGGGCTTCATGGCTACACCTTC. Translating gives CASTDRGLHGYTF.

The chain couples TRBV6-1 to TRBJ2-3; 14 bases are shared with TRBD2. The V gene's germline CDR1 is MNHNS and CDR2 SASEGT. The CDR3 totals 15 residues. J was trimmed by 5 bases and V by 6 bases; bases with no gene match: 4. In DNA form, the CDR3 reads TGTGCCAGCAGAACCGGGACTAGCGGGAGAGATACGCAGTATTTT. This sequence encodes CASRTGTSGRDTQYF.

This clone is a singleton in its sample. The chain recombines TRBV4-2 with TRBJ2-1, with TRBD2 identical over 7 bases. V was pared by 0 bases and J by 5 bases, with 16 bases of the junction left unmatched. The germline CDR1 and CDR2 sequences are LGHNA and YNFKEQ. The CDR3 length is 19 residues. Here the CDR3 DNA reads TGTGCCAGCAGCCAAGAGTCGGTGGGTGCAGCGGGGCCCAACAATGAGCAGTTCTTC. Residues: CASSQESVGAAGPNNEQFF.

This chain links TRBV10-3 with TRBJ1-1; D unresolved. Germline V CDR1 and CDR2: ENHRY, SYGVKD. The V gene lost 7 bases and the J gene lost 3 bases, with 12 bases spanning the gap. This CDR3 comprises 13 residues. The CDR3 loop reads CAITIDTYTEAFF. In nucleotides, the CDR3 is TGTGCCATCACCATCGACACCTACACTGAAGCTTTCTTT.

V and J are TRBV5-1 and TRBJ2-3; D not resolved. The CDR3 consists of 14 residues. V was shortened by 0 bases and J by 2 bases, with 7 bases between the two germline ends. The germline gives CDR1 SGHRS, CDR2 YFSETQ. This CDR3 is CASSLEAPTDTQYF. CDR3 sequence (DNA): TGCGCCAGCAGCTTGGAAGCCCCCACAGATACGCAGTATTTT.

CDR3 nucleotides: TGTGCCAGCAGGATACAGGGGGACTCCTACGAGCAGTACTTC. Its translation is CASRIQGDSYEQYF. The chain joins TRBV5-4 to TRBJ2-7; 8 positions match TRBD1. The CDR3 extends over 14 amino acids. Germline V lookup: CDR1 SGHNT, CDR2 YYREEE (reference sequence). Trimming at V came to 5 bases and at J to 0 bases, leaving 4 bases not matched to a gene. The full variable domain, with the rest looked up from reference TRBV5-4 and TRBJ2-7, is ETGVTQSPTHLIKTRGQQVTLRCSSQSGHNTVSWYQQALGQGPQFIFQYYREEENGRGNFPPRFSGLQFPNYSSELNVNALELDDSALYLCASRIQGDSYEQYFGPGTRLTVT.

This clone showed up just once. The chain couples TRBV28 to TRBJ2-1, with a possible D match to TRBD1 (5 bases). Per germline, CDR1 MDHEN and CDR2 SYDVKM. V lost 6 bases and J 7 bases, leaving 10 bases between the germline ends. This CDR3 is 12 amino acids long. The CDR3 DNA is TGTGCCAGCAGGGGTGGGGCGAATGAGCAGTTCTTC. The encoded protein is CASRGGANEQFF.

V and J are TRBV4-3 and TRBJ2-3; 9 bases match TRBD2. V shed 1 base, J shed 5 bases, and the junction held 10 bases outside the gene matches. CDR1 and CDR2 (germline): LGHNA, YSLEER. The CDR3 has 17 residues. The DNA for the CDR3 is TGCGCCAGCAGCCAAGGTGTCACTAGCGGGCCGGGAGATACGCAGTATTTT. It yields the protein CASSQGVTSGPGDTQYF.

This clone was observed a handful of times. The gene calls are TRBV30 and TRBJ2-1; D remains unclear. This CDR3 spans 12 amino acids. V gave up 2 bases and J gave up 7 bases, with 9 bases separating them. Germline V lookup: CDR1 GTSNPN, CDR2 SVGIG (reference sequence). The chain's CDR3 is CAWSSVLNEQFF. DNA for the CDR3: TGTGCCTGGAGTTCGGTTCTAAATGAGCAGTTCTTC.

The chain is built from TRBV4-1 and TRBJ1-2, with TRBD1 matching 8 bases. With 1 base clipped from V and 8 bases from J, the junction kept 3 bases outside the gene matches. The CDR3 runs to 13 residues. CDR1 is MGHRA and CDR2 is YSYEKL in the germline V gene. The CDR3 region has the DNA TGCGCCAGCAGCCAAGCGACAGGGGAGGGCTACACCTTC. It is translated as CASSQATGEGYTF.